These T cell receptor beta chains were read from a single sample in a study of control samples from healthy donors and cancer patients. The assay was immunoSEQ multiplex PCR, and TCRdb's table has in-frame clones only and misses some. The sample includes about 100,000 clones, 82% of them seen just once. The specimen was blood. These receptors all come from a man aged 18 to 35 in good health. CDR3s include the opening cysteine and the closing phenylalanine or tryptophan. The order of the fields is D gene, clone size, V gene, J gene, CDR3 protein, CDR3 DNA. The D gene is left open where the match is weak. Clone size is stated in some rows and not others, as once, few, many or a class when expanded.

>TRBD2|NA|TRBV5-1|TRBJ2-1
CASSLEGLAPNNEQFF
TGCGCCAGCAGCTTAGAAGGACTAGCGCCGAACAATGAGCAGTTCTTC
>TRBD1|NA|TRBV28|TRBJ2-6
CATHPRRTGLSSGANVLTF
TGTGCCACCCACCCCCGCCGGACAGGACTGAGCTCTGGGGCCAACGTCCTGACTTTC
>NA|NA|TRBV5-1|TRBJ2-2
CASSLGRQISNTGELFF
TGCGCCAGCAGCTTGGGTCGACAGATCTCGAACACCGGGGAGCTGTTTTTT
>NA|NA|TRBV5-6|TRBJ2-2
CASSSQGQNTGELFF
TGTGCCAGCAGCAGCCAAGGACAGAACACCGGGGAGCTGTTTTTT
>TRBD1|NA|TRBV27|TRBJ1-3
CASSLTGVTGNTIYF
TGTGCCAGCAGCCTAACAGGGGTAACTGGAAACACCATATATTTT
>NA|few|TRBV7-6|TRBJ2-5
CASSWPGSGPQETQYF
TGTGCCAGCAGCTGGCCGGGCTCGGGCCCCCAAGAGACCCAGTACTTC
>NA|NA|TRBV5-4|TRBJ1-2
CASTSGRGYGYTF
TGTGCCAGCACCTCTGGAAGGGGTTATGGCTACACCTTC
>NA|NA|TRBV28|TRBJ2-2
CASRMVGAGELFF
TGTGCCAGCAGGATGGTAGGGGCCGGGGAGCTGTTTTTT
>NA|NA|TRBV4-1|TRBJ2-1
CASSQRGEQFF
TGCGCCAGCAGCCAGAGGGGGGAGCAGTTCTTC
>NA|NA|TRBV2|TRBJ2-2
CASRRRDLNTGELFF
TGTGCCAGCAGACGCCGGGACCTGAACACCGGGGAGCTGTTTTTT
>TRBD2|NA|TRBV7-2|TRBJ2-1
CASSLDIRDLTGGFF
TGTGCCAGCAGCTTAGATATTCGGGACCTCACGGGAGGGTTCTTC
>NA|NA|TRBV6-6|TRBJ1-1
CASSYDEGRTKAFF
TGTGCCAGCAGTTACGACGAAGGGCGTACTAAAGCTTTCTTT
>NA|NA|TRBV6-1|TRBJ1-4
CASSGQPVATNEKLFF
TGTGCCAGCAGTGGTCAGCCAGTCGCAACTAATGAAAAACTGTTTTTT
>NA|NA|TRBV5-1|TRBJ1-2
CASSLSTNYGYTF
TGCGCCAGCAGCTTGAGTACTAACTATGGCTACACCTTC
>NA|NA|TRBV6-5|TRBJ1-3
CASSPSGGNTIYF
TGTGCCAGCAGTCCCAGCGGTGGAAACACCATATATTTT
>NA|NA|TRBV4-1|TRBJ2-3
CASSQGHGFTDTQYF
TGCGCCAGCAGCCAAGGACACGGTTTCACAGATACGCAGTATTTT
>TRBD2|NA|TRBV6-4|TRBJ2-2
CASSDSKRGGAGELFF
TGTGCCAGCAGTGACTCGAAGCGGGGGGGCGCCGGGGAGCTGTTTTTT
>TRBD2|NA|TRBV28|TRBJ2-3
CASSPLAGGPSSSTDTQYF
TGTGCCAGCAGTCCTCTAGCGGGGGGGCCCTCCTCTAGCACAGATACGCAGTATTTT
>TRBD1|NA|TRBV15|TRBJ2-1
CATIRGQGLNNEQFF
TGTGCCACCATACGGGGACAGGGATTGAACAATGAGCAGTTCTTC
>NA|NA|TRBV4-1|TRBJ2-7
CASSQGAGDYEQYF
TGCGCCAGCAGCCAAGGGGCAGGGGACTACGAGCAGTACTTC
>TRBD1|NA|TRBV7-9|TRBJ1-1
CASSLDRGNTEAFF
TGTGCCAGCAGCTTAGACAGGGGGAACACTGAAGCTTTCTTT
>TRBD1|NA|TRBV5-3|TRBJ2-7
CARSLKGQGHEQYF
TGTGCCAGAAGCTTGAAGGGACAGGGCCACGAGCAGTACTTC
>NA|NA|TRBV5-4|TRBJ2-5
CASRSTGTSWETQYF
TGTGCCAGCAGATCGACCGGGACCAGCTGGGAGACCCAGTACTTC
>NA|NA|TRBV6-5|TRBJ1-1
CASRWNTEAFF
TGTGCCAGCAGGTGGAACACTGAAGCTTTCTTT
>NA|once|TRBV9|TRBJ1-1
CASSPGQTGTEAFF
TGTGCCAGCAGCCCAGGACAGACGGGGACTGAAGCTTTCTTT
>NA|NA|TRBV5-1|TRBJ2-2
CASSWLVGGSGELFF
TGCGCCAGCAGCTGGCTGGTCGGTGGATCCGGGGAGCTGTTTTTT
>NA|NA|TRBV9|TRBJ1-2
CASSPIQGFNYGYTF
TGTGCCAGCAGCCCCATTCAAGGGTTTAACTATGGCTACACCTTC
>TRBD2|NA|TRBV3-1/TRBV3-2|TRBJ2-1
CASSPLRELAGSVEQFF
TGTGCCAGCAGCCCCCTCCGGGAACTAGCGGGGTCCGTTGAGCAGTTCTTC
>TRBD1|few|TRBV30|TRBJ1-5
CAWRGQGRQPQHF
TGTGCCTGGAGAGGACAGGGGCGGCAGCCCCAGCATTTT
>NA|NA|TRBV2|TRBJ1-3
CASSVGHFSGNTIYF
TGTGCCAGCAGTGTAGGGCACTTCTCTGGAAACACCATATATTTT
>TRBD1|NA|TRBV27|TRBJ1-2
CASSLTGGAYYGYTF
TGTGCCAGCAGTTTGACAGGGGGCGCTTACTATGGCTACACCTTC
>NA|NA|TRBV10-2|TRBJ2-2
CASSEPGAGELFF
TGCGCCAGCAGTGAGCCCGGGGCGGGGGAGCTGTTTTTT
>TRBD1|NA|TRBV4-2|TRBJ2-2
CASSQPPGQGPGELFF
TGTGCCAGCAGCCAACCCCCCGGACAGGGTCCCGGGGAGCTGTTTTTT
>NA|once|TRBV11-2|TRBJ1-5
CASSLDSNQPQHF
TGTGCCAGCAGCTTAGACAGCAATCAGCCCCAGCATTTT
>NA|NA|TRBV7-9|TRBJ1-5
CASSPFTVSNQPQHF
TGTGCCAGCAGCCCCTTTACTGTTAGCAATCAGCCCCAGCATTTT
>TRBD1|few|TRBV5-6|TRBJ1-6
CASRTGQGRSPLHF
TGTGCCAGCAGGACGGGACAGGGGCGGTCACCCCTCCACTTT
>NA|NA|TRBV11-2|TRBJ1-1
CASSLAVGGNTEAFF
TGTGCCAGCAGCTTAGCAGTGGGAGGGAACACTGAAGCTTTCTTT
>NA|NA|TRBV7-9|TRBJ1-2
CASSLEWGNYGYTF
TGTGCCAGCAGCTTAGAATGGGGTAACTATGGCTACACCTTC
>TRBD2|NA|TRBV4-2|TRBJ2-1
CASSLELTSGGDNEQFF
TGTGCCAGCAGCCTCGAGCTGACTAGCGGGGGGGACAATGAGCAGTTCTTC
>NA|once|TRBV28|TRBJ1-1
CASRGQGPAFF
TGTGCCAGCAGGGGCCAGGGACCGGCTTTCTTT
>NA|NA|TRBV29-1|TRBJ1-1
CSVAPPYNEAFF
TGCAGCGTTGCCCCCCCTTATAATGAAGCTTTCTTT
>TRBD1|NA|TRBV30|TRBJ2-7
CAWSRPRDSRSYEQYF
TGTGCCTGGAGTAGGCCCCGGGACAGCCGCTCCTACGAGCAGTACTTC
>TRBD1|NA|TRBV25-1|TRBJ2-6
CASSRQGFTGANVLTF
TGTGCCAGCAGTAGACAGGGTTTCACTGGGGCCAACGTCCTGACTTTC
>TRBD2|few|TRBV5-1|TRBJ2-3
CASSPPGLARPDTQYF
TGCGCCAGCAGCCCCCCAGGACTAGCGCGCCCAGATACGCAGTATTTT
>TRBD1|NA|TRBV19|TRBJ1-5
CASKGQVKNQPQHF
TGTGCCAGTAAGGGACAGGTAAAAAATCAGCCCCAGCATTTT
>NA|NA|TRBV6-6|TRBJ1-6
CAGLQGYNSPLHF
TGTGCCGGGCTTCAGGGATATAATTCACCCCTCCACTTT
>NA|few|TRBV10-1|TRBJ1-1
CASSVGGPNAEAFF
TGCGCCAGCAGTGTGGGAGGGCCAAACGCTGAAGCTTTCTTT
>TRBD1|NA|TRBV7-9|TRBJ2-2
CASSLLRTGGDTGELFF
TGTGCCAGCAGCTTACTACGTACAGGGGGAGACACCGGGGAGCTGTTTTTT
>NA|NA|TRBV7-2|TRBJ1-5
CASSLEWGSNQPQHF
TGTGCCAGCAGCTTAGAGTGGGGTAGCAATCAGCCCCAGCATTTT
>NA|NA|TRBV19|TRBJ1-2
CASFTGNHYTF
TGTGCCAGCTTTACAGGGAACCACTACACCTTC
>NA|NA|TRBV25-1|TRBJ2-2
CASSETARRNTGELFF
TGTGCCAGCAGTGAGACCGCCCGGCGGAACACCGGGGAGCTGTTTTTT